Below are 26 T cell receptor beta chains sequenced from a single sample in a study of blood T cell repertoires in COVID-19. Libraries were prepared by immunoSEQ multiplex PCR; TCRdb keeps only in-frame clonotypes and omits some of them. The table records tens of thousands of clones, over 75% of them present only once. Sequenced input: peripheral blood. These receptors came from a woman in her 40s with active COVID-19.

This chain links TRBV5-4 with TRBJ1-2; 9 bases agree with TRBD1. Germline V lookup: CDR1 SGHNT, CDR2 YYREEE (reference sequence). This CDR3 spans 16 amino acids. V shed 3 bases, J shed 1 base, and the junction held 7 bases outside the gene matches. CDR3 DNA: TGTGCCAGCAGCTCCCTTGGACAGGGGCGTAACTATGGCTACACCTTC. Translating gives CASSSLGQGRNYGYTF.

This chain links TRBV30 with TRBJ2-2; maybe TRBD1 (5 bases). Germline CDR1 reads GTSNPN; CDR2 reads SVGIG (reference sequence). The length of the CDR3 is 13 residues. Deletions cut 4 bases from V and 4 bases from J, with 10 bases between. The CDR3 region is CAWTGSGTGELFF. The CDR3 DNA reads TGTGCCTGGACAGGGTCGGGCACCGGGGAGCTGTTTTTT.

The chain uses TRBV9 and TRBJ2-7; weak D call: TRBD2 (8 bases). The CDR3 extends over 15 amino acids. V lost 3 bases and J lost 4, with 17 bases in between. CDR1 is SGDLS, CDR2 YYNGEE, per germline. CDR3 amino acids: CASSEGAGGGYEQYF. CDR3 DNA sequence: TGTGCCAGCAGCGAGGGGGCTGGCGGGGGGTACGAGCAGTACTTC.

V is TRBV10-1 and J is TRBJ1-5; weak D call: TRBD1 (6 bases). The CDR3 has 14 amino acids. The germline CDR1 and CDR2 sequences are WNHNN and SYGVQD (reference sequence). V lost 3 bases to trimming and J lost 9 bases, with 15 bases between them. The CDR3 reads CASSEGGPKRPQHF. The DNA for the CDR3 is TGCGCCAGCAGTGAAGGGGGACCTAAAAGGCCCCAGCATTTT.

CDR3 in DNA: TGTGCCAGCAGTGAAGCCCCAGGGTTTTTGAATGGCTACACCTTC. Protein: CASSEAPGFLNGYTF. This sequence joins TRBV6-1 and TRBJ1-2, with D possibly being TRBD1 (5 bases). CDR3 length: 15 residues. CDR1 is MNHNS and CDR2 is SASEGT in the germline V gene. Trimming stripped 0 bases from V and 6 bases from J, with 14 bases between.

The V call is TRBV9, the J call TRBJ2-7; TRBD1 aligns across 9 bases. After removal of 0 bases from V and 2 bases from J, the junction contained 0 bases not matched to a gene. From germline, CDR1 is SGDLS and CDR2 YYNGEE. This CDR3 contains 14 residues. As DNA, the CDR3 is TGTGCCAGCAGCGTAGGGACAGGGGCCTACGAGCAGTACTTC. Translated: CASSVGTGAYEQYF.

This chain links TRBV6-5 with TRBJ2-7, with TRBD2 as a possible D gene (5 bases). The CDR3 spans 14 residues. In germline, CDR1 is MNHEY, CDR2 SVGAGI. The V and J ends lost 4 bases and 2 bases respectively, with 12 bases between them. The CDR3 reads CASSFRESAYEQYF. The DNA of the CDR3 is TGTGCCAGCAGTTTCCGGGAATCGGCCTACGAGCAGTACTTC.

The chain combines TRBV4-1 with TRBJ2-3; 11 bases line up with TRBD2. The CDR3 consists of 21 residues. V lost 0 bases, J lost 0 bases, and 14 bases stayed unmatched. Germline values: CDR1 MGHRA, CDR2 YSYEKL. The DNA of the CDR3 is TGCGCCAGCAGCCAAGAAGGTCCCCCCACTAGCGGGGGTTATAGCACAGATACGCAGTATTTT. Amino acid sequence: CASSQEGPPTSGGYSTDTQYF.

This chain uses TRBV11-3 with TRBJ1-1; D is unresolved. Germline V lookup: CDR1 SGHNT, CDR2 YENEEA. The CDR3 contains 15 residues. V gave up 7 bases and J gave up 1 base, with 16 bases separating them. For the CDR3, the DNA is TGTGCCAGCAACACGGGGAACAGATGGAACACTGAAGCTTTCTTT. Translation: CASNTGNRWNTEAFF.

The rearrangement links TRBV5-1 to TRBJ1-6; D is ambiguous. Germline V gene sequence: CDR1 SGHRS, CDR2 YFSETQ. CDR3 length equals 15 residues. V lost 0 bases and J lost 8, with 12 bases in between. The CDR3 coding sequence is TGCGCCAGCAGCTTGGCGGGGAACGACTATTCACCCCTCCACTTT. Amino acid sequence: CASSLAGNDYSPLHF.

The chain combines TRBV2 with TRBJ1-1; D is unresolved. Germline V gene sequence: CDR1 SNHLY, CDR2 FYNNEI. The CDR3 has 11 amino acids. Trimming shortened V by 6 bases and J by 11 bases, and 13 bases separated the two germline ends. The CDR3 here is CASSLAEWAFF. CDR3 DNA sequence: TGTGCCAGCAGCCTCGCGGAGTGGGCTTTCTTT.

The chain combines TRBV7-2 with TRBJ2-3; D gene unclear. The CDR3 spans 17 residues. Trimming removed 2 bases at V and 0 bases at J, with 15 bases between. In germline, CDR1 is SGHTA, CDR2 FQGNSA. The CDR3 loop reads CASSLTRAPPSTDTQYF. CDR3 nucleotides: TGTGCCAGCAGCTTAACCCGAGCCCCTCCTAGCACAGATACGCAGTATTTT.

The gene calls are TRBV4-2 and TRBJ2-1, with 7 positions matching TRBD1. With V trimmed by 0 bases and J by 1 base, 6 bases remained unmatched. Germline V lookup: CDR1 LGHNA, CDR2 YNFKEQ. CDR3 size: 17 residues. In DNA, the CDR3 is TGTGCCAGCAGCCAAGATTATTTACAGGGGTCCTACAATGAGCAGTTCTTC. Its translation: CASSQDYLQGSYNEQFF.

The CDR3 here is CASSGLYGQGSYGYTF. The CDR3, as DNA: TGTGCCAGCAGCGGACTCTACGGACAGGGAAGCTATGGCTACACCTTC. V usage is TRBV9 and J usage is TRBJ1-2; 8 bases are shared with TRBD1. V gave up 3 bases and J gave up 4 bases; unmatched junction bases: 11. The CDR3 contains 16 residues. Germline V gene lookup returns CDR1 SGDLS and CDR2 YYNGEE.

This chain connects TRBV20-1 to TRBJ1-4; D remains ambiguous. This CDR3 contains 12 residues. V was cut by 3 bases and J by 4 bases, with 6 bases left in between. Germline V gene sequence: CDR1 DFQATT, CDR2 SNEGSKA (reference sequence). This CDR3 reads CSASSHNEKLFF. CDR3 DNA: TGCAGTGCTAGTAGCCATAATGAAAAACTGTTTTTT.

The CDR3 DNA reads as TGTGCCACCAGGGCCCCCCCAGGGCATGGGACTCCTGGGGCCAACGTCCTGACTTTC. Residues: CATRAPPGHGTPGANVLTF. The rearrangement uses TRBV24-1 and TRBJ2-6; the D gene is possibly TRBD2 (6 bases). The ends were cut back, 7 bases at V and 2 bases at J, with 23 bases in the middle. This CDR3 spans 19 amino acids. Germline assignment: CDR1 KGHDR and CDR2 SFDVKD.

The gene calls are TRBV18 and TRBJ2-7; 7 nucleotides align to TRBD2. The CDR3 has 15 residues. Germline CDR1 KGHSH, CDR2 LQKENI. Trimming took 2 bases from V and 1 from J; bases not matched to a gene: 5. CDR3 nucleotide sequence: TGTGCCAGCTCACCAAGAGCTAGCGGATCCTACGAGCAGTACTTC. Translation gives CASSPRASGSYEQYF.

The V call is TRBV9, the J call TRBJ2-3, with D tentatively TRBD1 (5 bases). The CDR3 sequence is 15 residues long. The ends were cut back, 0 bases at V and 5 bases at J, with 13 bases in the middle. Germline CDR1 reads SGDLS; CDR2 reads YYNGEE. The CDR3 DNA follows: TGTGCCAGCAGCGTAGCGGCAGGGTCGGGAGATACGCAGTATTTT. Translating gives CASSVAAGSGDTQYF.

V usage is TRBV5-6 and J usage is TRBJ1-6; 8 bases are a match to TRBD1. There are 15 residues in the CDR3. After removal of 5 bases from V and 7 bases from J, the junction contained 8 bases not matched to a gene. Germline CDR1 reads SGHDT; CDR2 reads YYEEEE. The CDR3 nucleotides read TGTGCCAGCAGAGTGACAGGGGCTCAAAATTCACCCCTCCACTTT. The encoded protein is CASRVTGAQNSPLHF.

In this sample, this clone turned up once. The chain couples TRBV11-3 to TRBJ2-3, with 12 bases identical to TRBD2. CDR3 length equals 16 residues. From germline, CDR1 is SGHNT and CDR2 YENEEA. The V segment lost 4 bases and the J segment 1 base; nucleotides outside the gene matches: 3. The CDR3 DNA sequence: TGTGCCAGCAGCTCAGGACTAGCGGGGCGCACAGATACGCAGTATTTT. This encodes CASSSGLAGRTDTQYF.

The chain uses TRBV29-1 and TRBJ2-5; D gene uncertain. V shed 4 bases and J shed 1 base, with 7 bases lying between them. Per the germline V gene, CDR1 is SQVTM and CDR2 is ANQGSEA. This CDR3 spans 12 amino acids. The CDR3: CSVGLSQETQYF. As DNA, the CDR3 is TGCAGCGTTGGTCTTAGCCAAGAGACCCAGTACTTC.

This chain connects TRBV6-6 to TRBJ1-4; D is unclear. V was trimmed by 2 bases and J by 7 bases, leaving 8 bases between them. The CDR3 extends over 13 amino acids. Germline assignment: CDR1 MNHNY and CDR2 SVGAGI (reference sequence). CDR3 amino acids: CASSYGSGEKLFF. CDR3 sequence (DNA): TGTGCCAGCAGTTACGGTTCGGGTGAAAAACTGTTTTTT.

The chain links TRBV2 to TRBJ1-2; possibly TRBD1 for D (6 bases). Germline loops: CDR1 SNHLY, CDR2 FYNNEI. Trimming took off 7 bases at V and 7 bases at J, with 19 bases between the two ends. The CDR3 is made up of 14 amino acids. DNA of the CDR3: TGTGCCAGCATAGGGATCAGGGGAGTTTTTGGCTACACCTTC. Residues: CASIGIRGVFGYTF.

The rearrangement joins TRBV5-5 to TRBJ2-3, with D uncertain. The V gene lost 4 bases and the J gene lost 0 bases, with 6 bases spanning the gap. CDR3 size: 13 residues. Per the germline V gene, CDR1 is SGHKS and CDR2 is YYEKEE (reference sequence). The CDR3 region is CASSITSTDTQYF. The CDR3 nucleotides read TGTGCCAGCAGCATTACTAGCACAGATACGCAGTATTTT.

CDR3 sequence (DNA): TGTGCCAGCGGAAAGGGACAGGGGCGGTTTGAGACCCAGTACTTC. This gives the protein CASGKGQGRFETQYF. The rearrangement uses TRBV6-5 and TRBJ2-5; TRBD1 matches 10 bases. The CDR3 length is 15 residues. V lost 8 bases, J lost 5 bases, and 11 bases stayed unmatched. Germline CDR1 and CDR2: MNHEY and SVGAGI.

The chain carries TRBV6-1 and TRBJ1-5, with D possibly TRBD1 on 6 matching bases. The length of the CDR3 is 15 residues. CDR1 is MNHNS and CDR2 is SASEGT in the germline V gene. V was cut by 3 bases and J by 5 bases, with 14 bases left in between. For the CDR3, the DNA is TGTGCCAGCAGTGAGGGTCCCCGACAGGATCAGCCCCAGCATTTT. It is translated as CASSEGPRQDQPQHF.